This T cell receptor (beta chain) was identified in a study of OX40 agonist ivuxolimab in advanced cancers. Overall study findings and caveats: Within 6 weeks, CD4+ and CD8+ blood T cells expanded clonally at 0.1 to 3.0 mg/kg.

The trim removed 5 bases at V and 8 bases at J, leaving 20 bases unmatched. The CDR3 has 17 residues. Germline lookup yields CDR1 SGHAT and CDR2 FQNNGV. With respect to this clone: The target antigen is unknown.

Sequencing was performed with immunoSEQ multiplex PCR; in TCRdb, only in-frame clones are kept and a portion is missing. The sample contains about 100,000 clones, about 91% of which appear only once. This clonotype originated in an adult with an advanced solid tumor such as melanoma, head and neck, liver or kidney cancer. This material consisted of CD4+ or CD8+ T cells sorted from blood, taken in a trial of the OX40 agonist ivuxolimab. This chain joins TRBV11-2 and TRBJ1-2; TRBD1 matches 7 bases. DNA for the CDR3: TGTGCCAGCAGCCACAGCACACACGACAGGGCCTGGGGGGGCTACACCTTC. Protein sequence: CASSHSTHDRAWGGYTF.